One T cell receptor (beta chain) is described in this entry. This specimen belongs to a study of cytomegalovirus exposure and HLA in healthy donors. The germline CDR1 and CDR2 sequences are LNHDA and SQIVND (reference sequence). The CDR3 totals 14 residues. Germline trimming cut 2 bases from V and 4 bases from J; bases unmatched to any gene: 1. The PCR employed 60 Vbeta primers together with 13 Jbeta primers. Here immunoSEQ multiplex PCR was the method, and the copy in TCRdb shows in-frame clones only, minus some. Found here are over 200,000 clones, around 80% of them singletons; the top ten hold 3.5% to 4%. These donors counted as nominally healthy when sampled, but unrecorded immune exposures were likely.

The source is a male donor in good health and CMV-seronegative. V usage is TRBV19 and J usage is TRBJ2-2; 7 bases align to TRBD2. The specimen sequenced was PBMCs. Written as DNA, the CDR3 is TGTGCCAGTAGTATATGGGGGGGCACCGGGGAGCTGTTTTTT. Protein product: CASSIWGGTGELFF. Full variable domain (missing parts from reference TRBV19 and TRBJ2-2): DGGITQSPKYLFRKEGQNVTLSCEQNLNHDAMYWYRQDPGQGLRLIYYSQIVNDFQKGDIAEGYSVSREKKESFPLTVTSAQKNPTAFYLCASSIWGGTGELFFGEGSRLTVL.